Each of the 32 T cell receptor beta chains below was sequenced from the same sample in a study of Graves' ophthalmopathy and Graves' hyperthyroidism. Amplification from RNA transcripts yielded the TCR beta CDR3 regions. RT-PCR with HTBI primers came first, then second-round multiplex PCR. Each CDR3 protein gets one entry after TCRdb re-called the multiplex PCR reads with MiXCR. The profile shows around 1.1 million distinct CDR3 sequences, 35% to 40% of them singletons. Material: peripheral blood or thyroid tissue (not recorded which). The receptors were gathered from an adult man with Graves' hyperthyroidism.

This clonotype turned up a few times. This chain joins TRBV19 and TRBJ2-7; 9 positions match TRBD1. The germline V gene encodes CDR1 LNHDA and CDR2 SQIVND (reference sequence). This CDR3 region has 15 residues. The V and J ends lost 3 bases and 3 bases, in that order; junction bases with no gene match: 6. The CDR3 spells CASSIQGQGYYEQYF. DNA of the CDR3: TGTGCCAGTAGTATCCAAGGACAGGGGTACTACGAGCAGTACTTC.

The J gene is TRBJ2-7, the V gene TRBV12-3 or TRBV12-4; 9 positions agree with TRBD2. The J segment lost 6 bases and the V segment lost 5 bases, leaving 11 bases of the junction unmatched. The CDR3 is 15 amino acids. CDR3 in DNA: TGTGCCAGCAGTCCTAGCGGGGCTTTGTCGCGCGAGCAGTACTTC. Its protein is CASSPSGALSREQYF.

A note on this clonotype: A read error may produce the germline difference seen at one junction end. The CDR3, as DNA: TGTGCCGTCAGCGGGCCGTTCTACGAGCAGTACTTC. Translation gives CAVSGPFYEQYF. The chain couples TRBV10-3 to TRBJ2-7; D is possibly TRBD2 (6 bases). The CDR3 runs to 12 residues. The germline V gene encodes CDR1 ENHRY and CDR2 SYGVKD.

J is TRBJ1-1 and V is TRBV19, with 8 bases matching TRBD1. The CDR3 runs 14 residues. Per germline, CDR1 LNHDA and CDR2 SQIVND (reference sequence). J lost 4 bases, V lost 5 bases, and 6 bases had no gene match. CDR3 coding DNA: TGTGCCAGTAGTTCTACCGGGACAGGCACTGAAGCTTTCTTT. It translates to CASSSTGTGTEAFF.

This clonotype was counted at least ten times. At one of its ends the junction is not consistent with the germline gene, which may arise from a read error. This chain joins TRBV4-2 and TRBJ1-1; D gene uncertain. The germline CDR1 and CDR2 sequences are LGHNA and YNFKEQ. CDR3 length equals 13 residues. CDR3 amino acids: CASSQDLDTEAFF. CDR3 in DNA: TGCGCCAGCAGCCAAGATCTCGACACTGAAGCTTTCTTT.

The V and J genes are TRBV2 and TRBJ2-7; TRBD1 is a possible D gene (6 bases). The CDR3 runs 15 residues. In germline, CDR1 is SNHLY, CDR2 FYNNEI. V was pared by 0 bases and J by 3 bases, with 12 bases between. The CDR3 sequence is CASSEAQQGNYEQYF. DNA for the CDR3: TGTGCCAGCAGTGAAGCGCAACAGGGAAACTACGAGCAGTACTTC.

This clonotype was observed at least ten times. This rearrangement joins TRBV6-5 to TRBJ2-7, with D maybe TRBD2 (6 bases). Deletions cut 2 bases from V and 3 bases from J, with 11 bases between. The CDR3 has 14 amino acids. CDR1 is MNHEY, CDR2 SVGAGI, per germline. The CDR3 coding sequence is TGTGCCAGCAGTTACGTTGGAGGGAACTACGAGCAGTACTTC. It specifies CASSYVGGNYEQYF.

This clonotype was seen at least ten times. The rearrangement uses TRBV5-1 and TRBJ2-5, with a tentative D call TRBD2 (5 bases). The CDR3 loop spans 13 amino acids. With 3 bases removed from V and 5 bases from J, the gap between germline ends came to 11 bases. The germline CDR1 and CDR2 sequences are SGHRS and YFSETQ. DNA of the CDR3: TGCGCCAGCAGCTCGGAGGTAGTGGAGACCCAGTACTTC. The encoded protein is CASSSEVVETQYF.

This clonotype has more than one count but fewer than ten. The chain uses TRBV10-3 and TRBJ2-5; 8 bases map to TRBD2. Germline CDR1 ENHRY, CDR2 SYGVKD. The CDR3 runs 15 residues. V lost 10 bases and J lost 2; bases outside the gene matches: 12. The CDR3 DNA reads TGTGCCAGCATACCCAGCGGGAGACGACAAGAGACCCAGTACTTC. Its translation is CASIPSGRRQETQYF.

Note on this clonotype: Possible read error: a much larger clone is one base away. The rearrangement joins TRBV9 to TRBJ2-5; 9 nucleotides line up with TRBD1. The CDR3 consists of 16 residues. Germline V CDR1 and CDR2: SGDLS, YYNGEE. The CDR3 DNA reads as TGTGCCAGCAGCGCAGCCTCCGGGACAGGGTTAGAGATCCAGTACTTC. Translation: CASSAASGTGLEIQYF.

V is TRBV10-3 and J is TRBJ1-2; 9 nucleotides line up with TRBD1. The length of the CDR3 is 13 residues. Trimming removed 6 bases from V and 3 bases from J; junction bases left unmatched: 2. In germline, CDR1 is ENHRY, CDR2 SYGVKD. The CDR3 here is CAISGTGHYGYTF. The CDR3 bases are TGTGCCATCAGCGGGACAGGGCACTATGGCTACACCTTC.

J is TRBJ2-2 and V is TRBV20-1; D gene uncertain. CDR3 length equals 13 residues. Germline-derived CDR1 and CDR2 are DFQATT and SNEGSKA (reference sequence). V lost 3 bases to trimming and J lost 5 bases, with 10 bases between them. This CDR3 is CSARLTLTGELFF. CDR3 bases: TGCAGTGCTAGGTTGACTCTTACCGGGGAGCTGTTTTTT.

To note about this clonotype: The junction departs from the called germline gene at one end, perhaps through a read error. This chain links TRBV7-7 with TRBJ2-2, with D unresolved. The germline V gene has CDR1 SSHAT and CDR2 FNYEAQ (reference sequence). The CDR3 is 14 residues long. The CDR3 DNA follows: TGTGCTAGCAGCTTAAATGAGTATGGCGGGGAGCTGTTTTTT. This gives the protein CASSLNEYGGELFF.

In DNA form, the CDR3 reads TGCGCCAGTACTAAGACCCAGTACTTC. This codes for CASTKTQYF. The chain carries TRBV5-1 and TRBJ2-5; no reliable D call. The ends were cut back, 8 bases at V and 6 bases at J, with 5 bases in the middle. Per the germline V gene, CDR1 is SGHRS and CDR2 is YFSETQ. The CDR3 sequence is 9 residues long. The full variable domain, completed using reference TRBV5-1 and TRBJ2-5, is KAGVTQTPRYLIKTRGQQVTLSCSPISGHRSVSWYQQTPGQGLQFLFEYFSETQRNKGNFPGRFSGRQFSNSRSEMNVSTLELGDSALYLCASTKTQYFGPGTRLLVL.

This clonotype was detected many times. The chain combines TRBV9 with TRBJ2-5; 7 bases fit TRBD1. The CDR3 runs 15 residues. CDR1 is SGDLS, CDR2 YYNGEE, per germline. V was pared by 2 bases and J by 2 bases, with 6 bases of the junction left unmatched. CDR3 protein: CASSVSGTEQETQYF. For the CDR3, the DNA is TGTGCCAGCAGCGTGTCCGGGACAGAACAAGAGACCCAGTACTTC.

The chain couples TRBV7-8 to TRBJ2-7, with 7 nucleotides matching TRBD1. J gave up 3 bases and V 1 base, and 15 bases lay outside the gene matches. The CDR3 is 18 amino acids. Germline CDR1 reads SGHVS; CDR2 reads FQNEAQ. This CDR3 reads CASSLGVVGGSLSYEQYF. The CDR3 DNA sequence: TGTGCCAGCAGCTTAGGCGTTGTAGGGGGCTCCTTAAGCTACGAGCAGTACTTC.

This chain uses TRBV7-9 with TRBJ2-7; maybe TRBD1 (5 bases). Looked up from germline, CDR1 is SEHNR and CDR2 is FQNEAQ (reference sequence). The CDR3 has 13 residues. V lost 3 bases and J lost 6, with 12 bases in between. CDR3 nucleotide sequence: TGTGCCAGCAGCTTGAATCAGGGTAGCGAGCAGTACTTC. Translated: CASSLNQGSEQYF.

The rearrangement joins TRBV2 to TRBJ2-7, with TRBD1 as a possible D gene (6 bases). V lost 5 bases to trimming and J lost 3 bases, with 17 bases between them. The CDR3 sequence is 15 residues long. Germline V gene lookup returns CDR1 SNHLY and CDR2 FYNNEI. As DNA, the CDR3 is TGTGCCAGCAGTTACACCCGGACAGACCACTACGAGCAGTACTTC. This codes for CASSYTRTDHYEQYF.

CDR3 region: CASGPDRGRHGYTF. The DNA of the CDR3 is TGTGCCAGTGGGCCAGACAGGGGGCGTCATGGCTACACCTTC. The V gene is TRBV19, the J gene TRBJ1-2; 10 positions match TRBD1. Germline trimming cut 8 bases from V and 6 bases from J; bases unmatched to any gene: 9. In germline, CDR1 is LNHDA, CDR2 SQIVND (reference sequence). This CDR3 region has 14 residues.

This clonotype was seen ten or more times. The CDR3 DNA reads as TGCGCCAGCAGCCAAGGGCTAGCGGGGGGGCTGGAGACCCAGTACTTC. Its protein product is CASSQGLAGGLETQYF. V is TRBV4-3 and J is TRBJ2-5, with 12 bases aligning to TRBD2. The CDR3 totals 16 residues. V shed 1 base and J 5 bases; nucleotides not matched to a gene: 5. The V gene's germline CDR1 is LGHNA and CDR2 YSLEER.

This clonotype was found once. Here the CDR3 DNA reads TGTGCCAGCAGCCCTTGGCTCTTTGATGGCTACACCTTC. Its protein is CASSPWLFDGYTF. The J gene is TRBJ1-2, the V gene TRBV2; D ambiguous. Germline values: CDR1 SNHLY, CDR2 FYNNEI. The length of the CDR3 is 13 residues. V was pared by 6 bases and J by 6 bases, with 14 bases between.

The table lists this clonotype with many counts. The CDR3 loop is CSVEDRGLRGETQYF. CDR3 bases: TGCAGCGTTGAAGATCGGGGTCTCCGAGGAGAGACCCAGTACTTC. The genes are TRBV29-1 and TRBJ2-5; TRBD2 might be the D (5 bases). The CDR3 extends over 15 amino acids. V was clipped by 0 bases and J by 4 bases, with 15 bases between them. Germline V gene data show CDR1 as SQVTM and CDR2 as ANQGSEA.

Many counts were recorded for this clonotype. A read error is possible here, since a much larger clone lies one base away. The CDR3 DNA sequence: TGCAGTACGCATTTACAGGGATACGAGCAGTACTTC. Encoded protein: CSTHLQGYEQYF. The J gene is TRBJ2-7, the V gene TRBV20-1; TRBD1 is a possible D gene (6 bases). CDR1 is DFQATT, CDR2 SNEGSKA, per germline (reference sequence). The length of the CDR3 is 12 residues. V was pared by 8 bases and J by 4 bases, with 15 bases between.

The rearrangement uses TRBV9 and TRBJ1-2, with a weak D call TRBD1 (6 bases). This CDR3 comprises 15 residues. The germline V gene has CDR1 SGDLS and CDR2 YYNGEE. Trimming took off 5 bases at V and 8 bases at J, with 22 bases between the two ends. In nucleotides, the CDR3 is TGTGCCAGCAGTTACGCAGGACAACAGGGTGGAGGCTACACCTTC. Amino acid sequence: CASSYAGQQGGGYTF.

The sample holds one count of this clonotype. This chain joins TRBV20-1 and TRBJ2-5; 10 bases map to TRBD1. The CDR3 runs 14 residues. Per the germline V gene, CDR1 is DFQATT and CDR2 is SNEGSKA (reference sequence). The junction had 2 bases not matched to a gene; V was cut back by 3 bases and J by 1 base. For the CDR3, the DNA is TGCAGTGCTAGCAGACAGGGGGCCCAAGAGACCCAGTACTTC. Translated: CSASRQGAQETQYF.

In the case of this clonotype: One base away lies a much larger clone, so this may be a sequencing read error. Here the CDR3 DNA reads TGCAGTGCCCCGGACGCCCAAGAGACCCAGTACTTC. It encodes CSAPDAQETQYF. This chain connects TRBV20-1 to TRBJ2-5; D is unresolved. The CDR3 is made up of 12 amino acids. V was cut by 6 bases and J by 1 base, with 9 bases left in between. Germline-derived CDR1 and CDR2 are DFQATT and SNEGSKA (reference sequence).

This sequence joins TRBV7-2 and TRBJ2-7; 7 bases are a match to TRBD1. This CDR3 contains 17 residues. The germline V gene has CDR1 SGHTA and CDR2 FQGNSA. Losses at the gene ends were 5 bases for V and 4 bases for J; bases not matched to a gene: 17. The CDR3 here is CASSPRGGEGAAYEQYF. The CDR3, as DNA: TGTGCCAGCAGCCCTCGTGGGGGTGAGGGGGCAGCGTACGAGCAGTACTTC.

The chain couples TRBV5-4 to TRBJ1-1; D not resolved. The germline V gene has CDR1 SGHNT and CDR2 YYREEE (reference sequence). V was shortened by 0 bases and J by 1 base, with 10 bases between the two germline ends. The CDR3 has 15 amino acids. The CDR3 here is CASSLVLGGNTEAFF. The CDR3 DNA sequence: TGTGCCAGCAGCTTGGTTTTAGGCGGGAACACTGAAGCTTTCTTT.

This clonotype was observed many times. In DNA form, the CDR3 reads TGCGCCAGCAGCTTGGATCGGCCAACCCGAGAAGCTTTCTTT. Translation gives CASSLDRPTREAFF. This chain uses TRBV5-1 with TRBJ1-1; D unclear. Germline-derived CDR1 and CDR2 are SGHRS and YFSETQ. V lost 0 bases and J lost 8, with 14 bases in between. The CDR3 contains 14 residues.

This clonotype was detected many times. The chain uses TRBV20-1 and TRBJ2-7, with 9 bases that match TRBD2. Germline CDR1 and CDR2: DFQATT and SNEGSKA (reference sequence). The CDR3 covers 15 residues. J was trimmed by 3 bases and V by 6 bases; bases with no gene match: 12. As DNA, the CDR3 is TGCAGTGCGCACCCGATAGCGGGAGCGGACTACGAGCAGTACTTC. Translation gives CSAHPIAGADYEQYF.

In this sample, this clonotype turned up a few times. The chain couples TRBV18 to TRBJ1-2, with a possible D match to TRBD1 (5 bases). The CDR3 length is 15 residues. Germline V CDR1 and CDR2: KGHSH, LQKENI. V was clipped by 0 bases and J by 3 bases, with 11 bases between them. CDR3 sequence reads: CASSPPGRTHYGYTF. Written as DNA, the CDR3 is TGTGCCAGCTCACCACCGGGACGGACCCACTATGGCTACACCTTC. Full variable domain (rest looked up from reference TRBV18 and TRBJ1-2): NAGVMQNPRHLVRRRGQEARLRCSPMKGHSHVYWYRQLPEEGLKFMVYLQKENIIDESGMPKERFSAEFPKEGPSILRIQQVVRGDSAAYFCASSPPGRTHYGYTFGSGTRLTVV.

The chain links TRBV19 to TRBJ1-5; D uncertain. The germline V gene encodes CDR1 LNHDA and CDR2 SQIVND (reference sequence). There are 15 residues in the CDR3. V shed 2 bases and J shed 6 bases, with 14 bases lying between them. This CDR3 is CASSIIGQVGQPQHF. The CDR3 nucleotides are TGTGCCAGTAGTATAATTGGTCAGGTCGGTCAGCCCCAGCATTTT.